This is a list of T cell receptor beta chains from one sample in a study of cytomegalovirus exposure and HLA in healthy donors. Profiling relied on immunoSEQ multiplex PCR, and the TCRdb table lists in-frame clones only, not all of them. The repertoire holds under 150,000 clones, with around 10% as singletons. What was sequenced was PBMCs. The source of these receptors is a male donor in good health and CMV-seronegative. Both conserved end residues are part of each CDR3. D genes are given only for firm matches. Clone size is given for some rows only: seen once, a few or many times, or a class if the clone is expanded.

v_call: TRBV19; clone_size: .; j_call: TRBJ2-2; d_call: .; cdr3_nt: TGTGCCAGTAGTATAGACGGGAGTCCTGGCACCGGGGAGCTGTTTTTT; cdr3_aa: CASSIDGSPGTGELFF
v_call: TRBV5-4; clone_size: .; j_call: TRBJ1-5; d_call: TRBD1; cdr3_nt: TGTGCCAGCAGCGTAGGACAGGGAGTTAATCAGCCCCAGCATTTT; cdr3_aa: CASSVGQGVNQPQHF
v_call: TRBV28; clone_size: .; j_call: TRBJ1-2; d_call: TRBD1; cdr3_nt: TGTGCCAGCAGTTCCTCGGACAGGGACGGTCTTCACTATGGCTACACCTTC; cdr3_aa: CASSSSDRDGLHYGYTF
v_call: TRBV7-2; clone_size: .; j_call: TRBJ1-2; d_call: .; cdr3_nt: TGTGCCAGCAGCTTAAAACAGGACCCCCTAGCTAACTATGGCTACACCTTC; cdr3_aa: CASSLKQDPLANYGYTF
v_call: TRBV6-1; clone_size: few; j_call: TRBJ1-4; d_call: TRBD1; cdr3_nt: TGTGCCAGCAGTGGGGGACAGTCTAATGAAAAACTGTTTTTT; cdr3_aa: CASSGGQSNEKLFF
v_call: TRBV5-6; clone_size: few; j_call: TRBJ1-2; d_call: .; cdr3_nt: TGTGCCAGCAGCTTATGGGACACCCTTAACTATGGCTACACCTTC; cdr3_aa: CASSLWDTLNYGYTF
v_call: TRBV15; clone_size: few; j_call: TRBJ1-2; d_call: .; cdr3_nt: TGTGCCACCTCAGGGTCGAGCTATGGCTACACCTTC; cdr3_aa: CATSGSSYGYTF
v_call: TRBV7-3; clone_size: few; j_call: TRBJ2-7; d_call: .; cdr3_nt: TGTGCCAGCAGCCCGGGTCCTAGCCACGAGCAGTACTTC; cdr3_aa: CASSPGPSHEQYF
v_call: TRBV7-9; clone_size: few; j_call: TRBJ1-4; d_call: TRBD1; cdr3_nt: TGTGCCAGCAGCAAAGGGACAGGGCTTGAAAAACTGTTTTTT; cdr3_aa: CASSKGTGLEKLFF
v_call: TRBV7-2; clone_size: .; j_call: TRBJ2-1; d_call: TRBD1; cdr3_nt: TGTGCCAGCAGCTTAGAGGGGGCACTACTCAATGAGCAGTTCTTC; cdr3_aa: CASSLEGALLNEQFF
v_call: TRBV19; clone_size: few; j_call: TRBJ1-4; d_call: .; cdr3_nt: TGTGCCAGTAGTATAGATTCGGGGGGATTCGATGAAAAACTGTTTTTT; cdr3_aa: CASSIDSGGFDEKLFF
v_call: TRBV7-3; clone_size: few; j_call: TRBJ2-5; d_call: TRBD2; cdr3_nt: TGTGCCAGCAGCGTTGGACTAGCGGGAGGAGAGACCCAGTACTTC; cdr3_aa: CASSVGLAGGETQYF
v_call: TRBV2; clone_size: .; j_call: TRBJ2-7; d_call: .; cdr3_nt: TGTGCCAGCAGTCCCAGGGATTTTTACTACGAGCAGTACTTC; cdr3_aa: CASSPRDFYYEQYF
v_call: TRBV6-5; clone_size: few; j_call: TRBJ1-2; d_call: .; cdr3_nt: TGTGCCAGCAGTTACACGAAATACAGGTCTCACTATGGCTACACCTTC; cdr3_aa: CASSYTKYRSHYGYTF
v_call: TRBV5-1; clone_size: .; j_call: TRBJ2-2; d_call: TRBD1; cdr3_nt: TGCGCCAGCAGCCCGCTAGAGGGGGCATCCGGGGAGCTGTTTTTT; cdr3_aa: CASSPLEGASGELFF
v_call: TRBV7-3; clone_size: few; j_call: TRBJ2-1; d_call: .; cdr3_nt: TGTGCCAGCAGCGTTAGCGGAGCTGCCTACAATGAGCAGTTCTTC; cdr3_aa: CASSVSGAAYNEQFF
v_call: TRBV4-1; clone_size: .; j_call: TRBJ2-3; d_call: TRBD2; cdr3_nt: TGCGCCAGCAGCCAAGGGGCGGGAGGGCCAGATACGCAGTATTTT; cdr3_aa: CASSQGAGGPDTQYF
v_call: TRBV11-2; clone_size: few; j_call: TRBJ2-4; d_call: .; cdr3_nt: TGTGCCAGCAGCATTAGTCAGGGGGGAGCCAAAAACATTCAGTACTTC; cdr3_aa: CASSISQGGAKNIQYF
v_call: TRBV9; clone_size: few; j_call: TRBJ2-2; d_call: TRBD1; cdr3_nt: TGTGCCAGCAGCCTCCGGACAGGGAGAGGGGAGCTGTTTTTT; cdr3_aa: CASSLRTGRGELFF
v_call: TRBV6-1; clone_size: few; j_call: TRBJ2-5; d_call: .; cdr3_nt: TGTGCCAGCAGTGAGGACAACGTCCAAGAGACCCAGTACTTC; cdr3_aa: CASSEDNVQETQYF
v_call: TRBV9; clone_size: .; j_call: TRBJ1-2; d_call: TRBD1; cdr3_nt: TGTGCCAGCAGCGTAGAGGGGACAGGGTCACACGGCTACACCTTC; cdr3_aa: CASSVEGTGSHGYTF